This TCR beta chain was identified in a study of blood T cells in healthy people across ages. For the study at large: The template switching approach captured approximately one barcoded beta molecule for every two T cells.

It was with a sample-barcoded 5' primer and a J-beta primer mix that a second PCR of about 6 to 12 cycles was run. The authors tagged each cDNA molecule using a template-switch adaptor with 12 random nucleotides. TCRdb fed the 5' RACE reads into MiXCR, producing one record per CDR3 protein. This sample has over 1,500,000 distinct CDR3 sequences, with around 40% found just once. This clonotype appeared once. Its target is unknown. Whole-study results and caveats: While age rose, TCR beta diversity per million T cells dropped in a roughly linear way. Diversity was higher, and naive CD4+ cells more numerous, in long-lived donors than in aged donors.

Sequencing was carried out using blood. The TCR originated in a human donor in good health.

This CDR3 reads CASSLQGLHSPLHF. CDR3 nucleotides: TGTGCCAGCAGTTTACAGGGTTTGCATTCACCCCTCCACTTT. The V call is TRBV27, the J call TRBJ1-6, with D possibly being TRBD1 (5 bases). The CDR3 has 14 residues. Looked up from germline, CDR1 is MNHEY and CDR2 is SMNVEV (reference sequence). V shed 2 bases and J shed 8 bases, with 10 bases lying between them.